The T cell receptor (beta chain) under discussion was sequenced for a study of radiation and T cells in renal cell carcinoma. Study-wide points: Top tumor clonotypes rose in blood 2 weeks post-radiation, then contracted.

To note about this clone: Antigen unknown. The sample carries other DNA sequences with the same CDR3.

Profiling relied on immunoSEQ multiplex PCR, and the TCRdb table lists in-frame clones only, not all of them. Counted here are about 130,000 clones, 88% occurring once; the ten biggest clones make up 5.5% to 6.5%. CDR1 is LNHDA, CDR2 SQIVND, per germline (reference sequence). Trimming took off 3 bases at V and 5 bases at J, with 10 bases between the two ends. This CDR3 has 13 amino acids. Time point in this sample: blood 2 weeks post-SBRT. Specified treatment: 15 Gy SBRT to primary tumor, nephrectomy 4 weeks later. The V and J genes are TRBV19 and TRBJ2-5; D is possibly TRBD2 (5 bases). The sequence came from a woman in her 70s with renal cell carcinoma. Material: blood, obtained from a patient whose treatment included radiotherapy and nephrectomy. The CDR3 spells CASSIGGRETQYF. As DNA, the CDR3 is TGTGCCAGTAGTATTGGAGGCAGGGAGACCCAGTACTTC.